The source of this TCR beta chain is a study of cytomegalovirus exposure and HLA in healthy donors. In the study overall: The Caucasian-associated ancestry cluster held around 76% of roughly 370 genotyped donors. Study-level results: It was only CMV serostatus that was available as immune exposure information.

CDR1 is SGHRS, CDR2 YFSETQ, per germline. There are 16 residues in the CDR3. Trimming removed 1 base from V and 4 bases from J, with 12 bases in between. Of note for this clone: Its antigen is as yet unknown.

PCR amplification relied on 60 Vbeta primers (plus 13 Jbeta primers). TCRdb's table, derived via immunoSEQ multiplex PCR, lists solely in-frame clones and lacks some. The profile covers about 150,000 clones, with around 82% appearing a single time and 5% to 7.5% taken by the ten largest. The sequenced sample consisted of PBMCs. The V gene is TRBV5-1, the J gene TRBJ2-6; possibly TRBD1 for D (6 bases). This sequence was found in a woman aged 50 to 65 in good health and CMV-seropositive. This CDR3 is CASSLSGAEGANVLTF. Written as DNA, the CDR3 is TGCGCCAGCAGCTTGTCAGGGGCGGAGGGGGCCAACGTCCTGACTTTC.